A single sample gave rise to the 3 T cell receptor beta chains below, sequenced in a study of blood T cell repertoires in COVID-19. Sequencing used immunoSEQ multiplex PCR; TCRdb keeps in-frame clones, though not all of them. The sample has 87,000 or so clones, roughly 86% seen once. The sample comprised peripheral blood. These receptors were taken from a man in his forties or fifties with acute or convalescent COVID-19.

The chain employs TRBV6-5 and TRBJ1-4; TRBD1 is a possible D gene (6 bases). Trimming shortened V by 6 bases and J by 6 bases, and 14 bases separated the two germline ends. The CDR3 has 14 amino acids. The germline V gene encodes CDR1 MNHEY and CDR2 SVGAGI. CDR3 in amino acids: CASRPGTSDEKLFF. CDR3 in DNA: TGTGCCAGCAGGCCCGGGACATCGGATGAAAAACTGTTTTTT.

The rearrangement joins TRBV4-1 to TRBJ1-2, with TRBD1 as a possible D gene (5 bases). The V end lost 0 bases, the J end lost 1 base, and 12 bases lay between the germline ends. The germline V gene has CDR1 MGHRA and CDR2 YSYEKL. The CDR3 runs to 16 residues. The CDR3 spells CASSQEWAQGNYGYTF. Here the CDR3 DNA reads TGCGCCAGCAGCCAAGAGTGGGCCCAGGGTAACTATGGCTACACCTTC.

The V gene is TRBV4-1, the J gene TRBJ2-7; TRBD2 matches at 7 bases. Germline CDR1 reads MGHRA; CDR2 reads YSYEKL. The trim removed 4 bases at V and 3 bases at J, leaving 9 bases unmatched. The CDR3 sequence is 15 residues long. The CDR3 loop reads CASSLVAGDNYEQYF. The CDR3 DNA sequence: TGCGCCAGCAGCCTTGTGGCGGGGGATAACTACGAGCAGTACTTC.